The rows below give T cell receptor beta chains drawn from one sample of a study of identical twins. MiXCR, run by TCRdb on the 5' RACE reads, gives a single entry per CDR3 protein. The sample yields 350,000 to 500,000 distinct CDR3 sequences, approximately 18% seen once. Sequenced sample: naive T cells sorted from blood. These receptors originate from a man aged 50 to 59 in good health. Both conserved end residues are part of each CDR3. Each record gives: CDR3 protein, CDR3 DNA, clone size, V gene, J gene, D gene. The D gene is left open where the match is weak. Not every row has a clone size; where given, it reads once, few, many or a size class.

CASSLAHLRVRNTEAFF	TGTGCCAGCAGCTTAGCCCATTTAAGGGTCCGGAACACTGAAGCTTTCTTT	NA	TRBV7-8	TRBJ1-1	NA
CASSISGETYNEQFF	TGTGCCAGTAGTATTTCCGGGGAAACCTACAATGAGCAGTTCTTC	NA	TRBV19	TRBJ2-1	NA
CSAIPTRKNEQFF	TGCAGTGCTATACCGACTAGGAAGAATGAGCAGTTCTTC	many	TRBV20-1	TRBJ2-1	NA
CASSQDITLSTDTQYF	TGCGCCAGCAGCCAAGACATTACGCTAAGCACAGATACGCAGTATTTT	NA	TRBV5-1	TRBJ2-3	NA
CASSQGVISTDTQYF	TGTGCCAGCAGCCAAGGGGTGATCAGCACAGATACGCAGTATTTT	NA	TRBV3-1	TRBJ2-3	NA
CASSPSGQQETQYF	TGTGCCAGCTCACCATCGGGACAGCAAGAGACCCAGTACTTC	NA	TRBV18	TRBJ2-5	TRBD1
CATSDGDSPNIQYF	TGTGCCACCAGTGATGGGGACTCCCCAAACATTCAGTACTTC	NA	TRBV24-1	TRBJ2-4	NA
CASSPSLSGGYYNEQFF	TGCGCCAGCAGTCCCTCCCTTTCCGGGGGGTACTACAATGAGCAGTTCTTC	many	TRBV4-3	TRBJ2-1	TRBD2
CASSLGSPRVGRQTQYF	TGTGCCAGCAGCTTAGGGTCCCCCAGAGTCGGGCGGCAGACCCAGTACTTC	few	TRBV11-2	TRBJ2-5	NA
CASSQGLLSAFSGNTIYF	TGTGCCAGCAGCCAAGGGCTCTTGTCGGCTTTCTCTGGAAACACCATATATTTT	many	TRBV4-2	TRBJ1-3	NA
CASNGPYEQYF	TGTGCCAGCAACGGACCTTACGAGCAGTACTTC	NA	TRBV6-2/TRBV6-3	TRBJ2-7	NA
CASSLLPMGTALAKNIQYF	TGTGCCAGCAGTTTATTGCCTATGGGGACAGCCCTAGCCAAAAACATTCAGTACTTC	many	TRBV27	TRBJ2-4	TRBD1
CSVEDGSRDTQYF	TGCAGCGTTGAAGATGGAAGCAGGGATACGCAGTATTTT	NA	TRBV29-1	TRBJ2-3	NA
CASSQEETGANTEAFF	TGCGCCAGCAGCCAAGAAGAGACAGGGGCGAACACTGAAGCTTTCTTT	NA	TRBV4-1	TRBJ1-1	TRBD1
CASSPDGLGEQFF	TGTGCCAGCAGCCCTGATGGCCTCGGTGAGCAGTTCTTC	NA	TRBV7-9	TRBJ2-1	NA
CASSLDRTYEQYF	TGTGCCAGCAGTTTGGACAGGACCTACGAGCAGTACTTC	many	TRBV12-3/TRBV12-4	TRBJ2-7	TRBD1
CASSPPDVVNEQFF	TGTGCCAGCAGCCCCCCTGATGTTGTGAATGAGCAGTTCTTC	NA	TRBV4-2	TRBJ2-1	NA
CASSWGQAATEAFF	TGTGCCAGCAGCTGGGGACAGGCGGCCACTGAAGCTTTCTTT	few	TRBV7-9	TRBJ1-1	TRBD1
CSAPRQGGYNEQFF	TGCAGTGCCCCCAGACAGGGTGGGTACAATGAGCAGTTCTTC	many	TRBV20-1	TRBJ2-1	TRBD1
CASSLDRVFDTQYF	TGTGCCAGCAGCTTAGATAGGGTTTTTGATACGCAGTATTTT	NA	TRBV7-2	TRBJ2-3	NA
CASRPTGFTEAFF	TGCGCCAGCAGGCCCACAGGGTTCACTGAAGCTTTCTTT	NA	TRBV5-1	TRBJ1-1	NA
CASSLLLSQGATTGELFF	TGTGCCAGCAGCTTACTTCTCTCTCAGGGGGCCACCACCGGGGAGCTGTTTTTT	NA	TRBV11-2	TRBJ2-2	TRBD1
CASGGVSGQYF	TGTGCCAGCGGGGGGGTGTCTGGGCAGTACTTC	NA	TRBV28	TRBJ2-7	TRBD2
CASSIAGQGITNTGELFF	TGTGCCAGCAGTATCGCGGGACAGGGGATCACGAACACCGGGGAGCTGTTTTTT	NA	TRBV12-3/TRBV12-4	TRBJ2-2	TRBD1
CASSRGGLTYEQYF	TGTGCCAGCAGCCGCGGGGGGCTGACCTACGAGCAGTACTTC	NA	TRBV7-2	TRBJ2-7	TRBD2
CASSYTKGDTQYF	TGTGCCAGCAGTTACACAAAGGGGGATACGCAGTATTTT	few	TRBV6-5	TRBJ2-3	NA
CASSPPGDRNNEQFF	TGTGCCAGCTCACCACCGGGGGATCGGAACAATGAGCAGTTCTTC	NA	TRBV18	TRBJ2-1	NA
CASSLGQYHNSPLHF	TGCGCCAGCAGCTTGGGACAGTACCATAATTCACCCCTCCACTTT	few	TRBV5-1	TRBJ1-6	NA
CAIERGTGELFF	TGTGCCATCGAACGCGGGACCGGGGAGCTGTTTTTT	many	TRBV10-3	TRBJ2-2	NA
CASRITWGTPLPHSYEQYF	TGTGCCAGCAGGATAACTTGGGGGACACCTCTTCCCCACTCCTACGAGCAGTACTTC	many	TRBV5-6	TRBJ2-7	NA
CAISGAGGPLNEQFF	TGTGCCATCAGTGGAGCGGGGGGGCCTCTCAATGAGCAGTTCTTC	NA	TRBV10-3	TRBJ2-1	TRBD2
CASSGPRTRYNEQFF	TGTGCCAGCAGCGGACCCAGGACTAGATACAATGAGCAGTTCTTC	many	TRBV9	TRBJ2-1	TRBD2
CSASGTSGGREQYF	TGCAGTGCTAGTGGGACTAGCGGGGGCCGCGAGCAGTACTTC	few	TRBV20-1	TRBJ2-7	TRBD2
CASSYPHVWHSGNTIYF	TGTGCCAGCAGTTACCCCCACGTATGGCACTCTGGAAACACCATATATTTT	many	TRBV6-2/TRBV6-3	TRBJ1-3	NA
CSAAGTSGDQETQYF	TGCAGTGCTGCCGGGACTAGCGGGGACCAAGAGACCCAGTACTTC	few	TRBV20-1	TRBJ2-5	TRBD2
CASSLPKYEQYF	TGTGCCAGCAGCTTACCTAAGTACGAGCAGTACTTC	NA	TRBV11-2	TRBJ2-7	NA
CSVESPGQGASMYNEQFF	TGCAGCGTTGAATCCCCCGGACAGGGGGCCTCTATGTACAATGAGCAGTTCTTC	NA	TRBV29-1	TRBJ2-1	TRBD1
CASFQGKGEAFF	TGTGCCAGCTTTCAGGGCAAGGGTGAAGCTTTCTTT	few	TRBV28	TRBJ1-1	NA
CATSRGTGPGNTIYF	TGTGCCACCAGCAGAGGAACGGGACCCGGAAACACCATATATTTT	many	TRBV15	TRBJ1-3	NA
CASSLGAENTEAFF	TGTGCCAGCAGCTTGGGAGCGGAGAACACTGAAGCTTTCTTT	NA	TRBV5-4	TRBJ1-1	NA
CSGIKGLAESTDTQYF	TGCAGTGGGATAAAGGGACTAGCGGAGAGCACAGATACGCAGTATTTT	many	TRBV20-1	TRBJ2-3	TRBD2
CSANGEWNEQFF	TGCAGTGCTAACGGGGAGTGGAATGAGCAGTTCTTC	many	TRBV20-1	TRBJ2-1	NA
CAISEPTRGYEQYF	TGTGCCATCAGTGAGCCTACCCGGGGCTACGAGCAGTACTTC	many	TRBV10-3	TRBJ2-7	NA
CASSQVAEAFF	TGCGCCAGCAGCCAAGTAGCTGAAGCTTTCTTT	few	TRBV4-1	TRBJ1-1	NA
CASSPRRGLNEKLFF	TGTGCCAGCAGTCCCAGGAGGGGGCTTAATGAAAAACTGTTTTTT	NA	TRBV6-1	TRBJ1-4	TRBD1
CSVDPTYTDTQYF	TGCAGCGTTGACCCCACCTACACAGATACGCAGTATTTT	NA	TRBV29-1	TRBJ2-3	NA
CASSLARQGRMAGELFF	TGTGCCAGCAGCTTAGCCAGACAGGGGAGAATGGCCGGGGAGCTGTTTTTT	NA	TRBV11-2	TRBJ2-2	TRBD1
CSVDDKQYF	TGCAGCGTTGATGACAAGCAGTATTTT	few	TRBV29-1	TRBJ2-3	NA
CAISSSTSGVLYEQFF	TGTGCCATCAGTTCCTCTACTAGCGGGGTCCTATATGAGCAGTTCTTC	NA	TRBV10-3	TRBJ2-1	TRBD2
CASSPGTSGGRETDTQYF	TGTGCCAGCAGCCCGGGGACTAGCGGGGGGAGGGAGACAGATACGCAGTATTTT	many	TRBV4-2	TRBJ2-3	TRBD2
CASSPDRGSGNTIYF	TGCGCCAGCAGCCCAGACAGGGGTTCTGGAAACACCATATATTTT	NA	TRBV4-1	TRBJ1-3	TRBD1
CASSPGTGVHTEAFF	TGTGCCAGCAGTCCAGGGACAGGGGTGCACACTGAAGCTTTCTTT	few	TRBV28	TRBJ1-1	TRBD1
CASSLRVKNTGELFF	TGTGCCAGCAGTTTACGGGTCAAAAACACCGGGGAGCTGTTTTTT	many	TRBV12-3/TRBV12-4	TRBJ2-2	NA
CASRRLWPGAPKSTDTQYF	TGTGCCAGCAGACGGCTATGGCCGGGGGCGCCAAAGTCGACAGATACGCAGTATTTT	NA	TRBV12-3/TRBV12-4	TRBJ2-3	NA
CASSQDFSSGTYEQYF	TGTGCCAGCAGCCAAGATTTCTCTTCTGGCACCTACGAGCAGTACTTC	many	TRBV14	TRBJ2-7	NA
CASSSRPSGYNEQFF	TGTGCCAGCAGCTCAAGGCCTAGCGGATACAATGAGCAGTTCTTC	NA	TRBV7-3	TRBJ2-1	TRBD2
CASSQERVGLAGVGGNEQFF	TGCGCCAGCAGCCAAGAACGAGTCGGACTAGCGGGAGTCGGAGGAAATGAGCAGTTCTTC	NA	TRBV4-1	TRBJ2-1	TRBD2
CASSLAMKGETQYF	TGTGCCAGCAGTCTAGCTATGAAGGGTGAGACCCAGTACTTC	many	TRBV7-2	TRBJ2-5	NA
CASTGGGGARYNEQFF	TGTGCCAGCACAGGAGGGGGCGGAGCAAGGTACAATGAGCAGTTCTTC	NA	TRBV28	TRBJ2-1	NA
CASSEGGTTCTDTQYF	TGTGCCAGCAGTGAAGGCGGGACCACCTGCACAGATACGCAGTATTTT	few	TRBV6-1	TRBJ2-3	NA